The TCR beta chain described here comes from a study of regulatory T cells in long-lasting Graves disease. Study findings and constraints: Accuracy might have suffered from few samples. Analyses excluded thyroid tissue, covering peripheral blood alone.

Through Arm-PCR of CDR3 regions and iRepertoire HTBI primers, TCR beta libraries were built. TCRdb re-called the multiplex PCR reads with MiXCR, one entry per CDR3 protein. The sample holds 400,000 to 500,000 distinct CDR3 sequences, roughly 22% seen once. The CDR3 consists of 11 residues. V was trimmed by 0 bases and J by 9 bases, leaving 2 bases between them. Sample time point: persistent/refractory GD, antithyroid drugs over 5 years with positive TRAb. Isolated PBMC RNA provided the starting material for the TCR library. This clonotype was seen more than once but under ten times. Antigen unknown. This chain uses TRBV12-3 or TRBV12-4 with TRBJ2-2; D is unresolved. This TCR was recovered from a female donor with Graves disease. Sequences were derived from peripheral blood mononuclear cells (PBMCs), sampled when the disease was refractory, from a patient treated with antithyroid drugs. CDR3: CASSLAWELFF. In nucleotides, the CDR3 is TGTGCCAGCAGTTTAGCCTGGGAGCTGTTTTTT.